Listed here are 5 T cell receptor beta chains from one sample, sequenced in a study of cytomegalovirus exposure and HLA in healthy donors. The PCR contained 60 Vbeta and 13 Jbeta primers. Repertoires were generated with immunoSEQ multiplex PCR, while TCRdb's copy carries only in-frame clones and drops some. The table has about 150,000 clones, 60% to 85% seen once; the top ten hold 4%. The specimen was PBMCs. The receptors here all came from a woman aged 40-49 years in good health and CMV-seronegative.

The rearrangement uses TRBV15 and TRBJ2-1, with D possibly being TRBD2 (6 bases). Trimming cost V 6 bases and J 3 bases, with 12 bases left between them. The CDR3 sequence is 14 residues long. CDR1 LNHNV and CDR2 YYDKDF come from the germline V gene (reference sequence). CDR3 sequence (DNA): TGTGCCACCAGGAATTCGGAGGGCTACAATGAGCAGTTCTTC. Amino acids: CATRNSEGYNEQFF.

This chain links TRBV28 with TRBJ1-4, with 7 bases fitting TRBD1. The trim removed 5 bases at V and 7 bases at J, leaving 10 bases unmatched. The germline V gene has CDR1 MDHEN and CDR2 SYDVKM. This CDR3 comprises 15 residues. The CDR3 is CASSTQEGASEKLFF. The DNA of the CDR3 is TGTGCCAGCAGTACCCAGGAGGGGGCAAGTGAAAAACTGTTTTTT.

This clone has more than one count but fewer than ten. The chain is built from TRBV6-1 and TRBJ2-1, with TRBD2 matching over 13 bases. Trimming at V came to 7 bases and at J to 8 bases, leaving 5 bases not matched to a gene. The CDR3 consists of 14 residues. Germline values: CDR1 MNHNS, CDR2 SASEGT. The chain's CDR3 is CASTGTSGIYEQFF. In nucleotides, the CDR3 is TGTGCCAGCACAGGGACTAGCGGGATCTATGAGCAGTTCTTC.

V usage is TRBV28 and J usage is TRBJ1-5; possible D gene TRBD1, 5 bases. CDR1 is MDHEN, CDR2 SYDVKM, per germline. V was pared by 5 bases and J by 3 bases, with 14 bases between. The CDR3 sequence is 15 residues long. The CDR3 loop is CASSTQDTFNQPQHF. For the CDR3, the DNA is TGTGCCAGCAGTACCCAGGACACCTTCAATCAGCCCCAGCATTTT.

The sample holds a few counts of this clone. The rearrangement uses TRBV18 and TRBJ1-1; D is perhaps TRBD1 (5 bases). CDR1 and CDR2 from the germline V gene are KGHSH and LQKENI. The CDR3 has 15 residues. V was pared by 2 bases and J by 0 bases, with 10 bases between. DNA for the CDR3: TGTGCCAGCTCACCAAAGACGGACATGAACACTGAAGCTTTCTTT. As protein: CASSPKTDMNTEAFF.